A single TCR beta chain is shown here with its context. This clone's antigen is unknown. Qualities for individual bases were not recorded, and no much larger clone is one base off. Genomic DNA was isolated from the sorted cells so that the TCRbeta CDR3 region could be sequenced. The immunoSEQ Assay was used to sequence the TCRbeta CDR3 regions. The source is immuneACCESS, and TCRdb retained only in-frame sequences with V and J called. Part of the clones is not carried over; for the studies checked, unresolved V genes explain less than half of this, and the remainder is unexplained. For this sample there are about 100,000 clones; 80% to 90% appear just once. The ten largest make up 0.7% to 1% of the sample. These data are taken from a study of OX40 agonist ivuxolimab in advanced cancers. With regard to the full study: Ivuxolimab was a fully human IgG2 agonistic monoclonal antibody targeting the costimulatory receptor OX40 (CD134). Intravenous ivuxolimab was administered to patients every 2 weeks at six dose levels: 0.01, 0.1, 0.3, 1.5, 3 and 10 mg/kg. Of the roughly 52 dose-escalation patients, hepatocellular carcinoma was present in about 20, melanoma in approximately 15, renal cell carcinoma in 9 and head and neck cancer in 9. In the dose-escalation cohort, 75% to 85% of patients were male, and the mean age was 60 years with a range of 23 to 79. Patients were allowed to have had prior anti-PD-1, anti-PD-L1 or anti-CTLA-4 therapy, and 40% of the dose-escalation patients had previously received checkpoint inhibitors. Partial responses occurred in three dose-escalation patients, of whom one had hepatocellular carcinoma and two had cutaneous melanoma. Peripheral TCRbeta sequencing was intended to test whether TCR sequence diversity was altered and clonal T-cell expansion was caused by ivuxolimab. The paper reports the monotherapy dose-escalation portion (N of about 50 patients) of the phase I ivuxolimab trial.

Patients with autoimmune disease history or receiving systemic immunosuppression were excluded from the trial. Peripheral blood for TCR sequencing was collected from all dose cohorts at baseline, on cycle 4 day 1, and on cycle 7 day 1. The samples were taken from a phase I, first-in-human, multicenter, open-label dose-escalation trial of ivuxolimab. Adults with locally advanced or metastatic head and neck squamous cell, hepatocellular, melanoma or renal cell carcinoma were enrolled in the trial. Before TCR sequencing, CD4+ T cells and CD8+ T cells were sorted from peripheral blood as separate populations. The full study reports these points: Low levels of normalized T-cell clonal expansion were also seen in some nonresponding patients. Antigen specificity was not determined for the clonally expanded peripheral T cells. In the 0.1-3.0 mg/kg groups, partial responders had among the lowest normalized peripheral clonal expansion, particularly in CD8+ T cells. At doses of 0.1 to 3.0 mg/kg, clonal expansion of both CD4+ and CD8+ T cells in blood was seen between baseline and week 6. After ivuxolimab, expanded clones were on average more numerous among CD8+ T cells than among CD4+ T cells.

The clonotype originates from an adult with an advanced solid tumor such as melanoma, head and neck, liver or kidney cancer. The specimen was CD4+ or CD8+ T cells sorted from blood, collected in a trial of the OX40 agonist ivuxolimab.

The CDR3 region reads CAISEPGQGHGQPQHF. The bases read TGTGCCATCAGTGAGCCCGGACAGGGTCACGGTCAGCCCCAGCATTTT. The chain joins TRBV10-3 to TRBJ1-5, with TRBD1 identical over 8 junction bases. The V end gives up 2 bases and the J end 6 bases, leaving 9 bases in the junction not matched to a gene. The CDR3 goes from the cysteine to the phenylalanine over 16 residues. Just CDR3 DNA is preserved here, 48 bases in frame from base 1. As encoded in the germline V gene, CDR1 is ENHRY while CDR2 is SYGVKD.